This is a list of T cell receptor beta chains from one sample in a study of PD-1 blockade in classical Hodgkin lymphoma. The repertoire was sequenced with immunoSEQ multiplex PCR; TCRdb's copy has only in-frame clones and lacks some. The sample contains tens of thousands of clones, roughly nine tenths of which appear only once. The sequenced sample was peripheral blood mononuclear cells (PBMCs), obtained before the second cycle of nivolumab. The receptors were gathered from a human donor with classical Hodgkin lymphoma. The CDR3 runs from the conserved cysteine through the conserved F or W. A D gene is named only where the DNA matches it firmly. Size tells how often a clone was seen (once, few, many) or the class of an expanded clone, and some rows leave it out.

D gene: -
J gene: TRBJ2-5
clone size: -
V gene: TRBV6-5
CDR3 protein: CASSYSPLLAQETQYF
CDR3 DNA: TGTGCCAGCAGTTACTCGCCCCTCCTAGCCCAAGAGACCCAGTACTTC

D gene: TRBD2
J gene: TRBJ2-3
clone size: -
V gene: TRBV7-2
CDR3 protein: CASSLAPSGGADTQYF
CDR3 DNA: TGTGCCAGCAGCTTAGCGCCTAGCGGGGGTGCAGATACGCAGTATTTT

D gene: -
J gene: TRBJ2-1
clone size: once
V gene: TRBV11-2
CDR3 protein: CASSYRRVPTIDNEQFF
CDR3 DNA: TGTGCCAGCAGCTACCGCAGGGTGCCCACAATCGACAATGAGCAGTTCTTC

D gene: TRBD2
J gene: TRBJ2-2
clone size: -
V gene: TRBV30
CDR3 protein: CAWGTSALSTGELFF
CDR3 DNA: TGTGCCTGGGGGACTAGCGCGTTATCCACCGGGGAGCTGTTTTTT

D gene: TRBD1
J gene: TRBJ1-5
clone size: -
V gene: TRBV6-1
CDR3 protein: CASRNRDSTNQPQHF
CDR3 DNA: TGTGCCAGCAGGAACCGGGACAGCACAAATCAGCCCCAGCATTTT

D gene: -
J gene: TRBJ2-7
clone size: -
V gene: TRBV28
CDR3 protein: CASSFGGEQYF
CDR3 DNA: TGTGCCAGCAGTTTCGGGGGAGAGCAGTACTTC

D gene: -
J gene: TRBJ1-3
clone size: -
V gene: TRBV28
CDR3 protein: CASSFSGTSGNTIYF
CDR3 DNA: TGTGCCAGCAGTTTTTCAGGCACCTCTGGAAACACCATATATTTT

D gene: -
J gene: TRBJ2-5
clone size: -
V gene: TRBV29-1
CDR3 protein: CSVKMGTSETQYF
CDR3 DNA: TGCAGCGTTAAGATGGGGACTTCGGAGACCCAGTACTTC

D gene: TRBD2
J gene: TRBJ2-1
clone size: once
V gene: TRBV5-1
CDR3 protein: CASSSLTSGRGEQFF
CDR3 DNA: TGCGCCAGCAGCTCGTTGACTAGCGGGAGAGGTGAGCAGTTCTTC

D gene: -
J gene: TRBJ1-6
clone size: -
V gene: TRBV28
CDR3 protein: CASSLGQIRSLHF
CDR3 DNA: TGTGCCAGCAGTTTGGGACAAATTCGTTCCCTCCACTTT

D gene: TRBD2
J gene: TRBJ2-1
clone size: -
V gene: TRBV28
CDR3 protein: CASSWGLAGNEQFF
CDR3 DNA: TGTGCCAGCAGTTGGGGACTAGCGGGCAATGAGCAGTTCTTC

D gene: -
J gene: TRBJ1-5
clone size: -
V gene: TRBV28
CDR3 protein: CASLAGKREGNQPQHF
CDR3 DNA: TGTGCCAGCCTTGCCGGGAAAAGGGAGGGCAATCAGCCCCAGCATTTT

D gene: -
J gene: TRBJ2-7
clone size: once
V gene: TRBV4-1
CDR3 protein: CASSQEFSQAAPYEQYF
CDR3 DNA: TGCGCCAGCAGCCAAGAATTTTCCCAGGCAGCCCCCTACGAGCAGTACTTC

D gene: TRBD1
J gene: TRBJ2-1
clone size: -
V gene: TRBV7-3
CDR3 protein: CASSSRDSSYNEQFF
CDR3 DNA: TGTGCCAGCAGCTCCCGGGACAGCTCCTACAATGAGCAGTTCTTC

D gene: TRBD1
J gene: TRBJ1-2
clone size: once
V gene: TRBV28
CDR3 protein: CASSPLTGENYGYTF
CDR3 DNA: TGTGCCAGCAGTCCTCTGACAGGGGAGAACTATGGCTACACCTTC

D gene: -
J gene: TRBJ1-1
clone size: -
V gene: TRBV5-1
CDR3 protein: CASSSGGHTEAFF
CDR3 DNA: TGCGCCAGCAGCTCGGGGGGCCACACTGAAGCTTTCTTT

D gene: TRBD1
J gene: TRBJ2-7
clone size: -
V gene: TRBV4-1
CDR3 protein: CASSQVTGNDGYEQYF
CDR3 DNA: TGCGCCAGCAGCCAAGTGACAGGGAATGATGGCTACGAGCAGTACTTC

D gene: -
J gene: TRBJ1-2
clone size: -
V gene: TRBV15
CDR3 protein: CATSTGGRPYGYTF
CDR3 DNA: TGTGCCACCAGCACGGGGGGGAGGCCCTATGGCTACACCTTC

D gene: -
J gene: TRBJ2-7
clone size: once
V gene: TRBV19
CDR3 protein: CASSIGRGPYEQYF
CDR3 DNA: TGTGCCAGTAGTATCGGGCGGGGTCCCTACGAGCAGTACTTC

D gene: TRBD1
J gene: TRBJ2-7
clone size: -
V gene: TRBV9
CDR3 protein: CASSSGTATYEQYF
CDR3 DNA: TGTGCCAGCAGCTCCGGGACAGCTACCTACGAGCAGTACTTC

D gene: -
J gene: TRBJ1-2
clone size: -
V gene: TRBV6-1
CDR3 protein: CASSVGGRYGYTF
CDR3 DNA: TGTGCCAGCAGTGTCGGCGGCCGATATGGCTACACCTTC

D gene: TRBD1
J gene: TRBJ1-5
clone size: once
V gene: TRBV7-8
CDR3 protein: CASSLEGGGQPQHF
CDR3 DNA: TGTGCCAGCAGCTTAGAAGGGGGCGGCCAGCCCCAGCATTTT

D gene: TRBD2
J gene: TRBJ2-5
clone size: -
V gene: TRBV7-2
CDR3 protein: CASALGTIKETQYF
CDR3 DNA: TGTGCCAGCGCTCTCGGGACTATTAAAGAGACCCAGTACTTC

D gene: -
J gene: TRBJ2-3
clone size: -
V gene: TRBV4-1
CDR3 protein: CASSQAGAGTDTQYF
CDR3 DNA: TGCGCCAGCAGCCAAGCAGGAGCGGGCACAGATACGCAGTATTTT

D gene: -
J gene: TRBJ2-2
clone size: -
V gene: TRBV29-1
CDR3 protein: CSAPGSTGELFF
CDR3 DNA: TGCAGCGCGCCGGGCTCAACCGGGGAGCTGTTTTTT

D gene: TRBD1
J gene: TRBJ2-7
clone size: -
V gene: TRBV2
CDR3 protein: CASSRQGGSYEQYF
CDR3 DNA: TGTGCCAGCAGCCGACAGGGGGGATCCTACGAGCAGTACTTC

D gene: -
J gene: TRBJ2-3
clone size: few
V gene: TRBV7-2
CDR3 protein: CASSLIASATDTQYF
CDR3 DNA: TGTGCCAGCAGCTTAATTGCTAGCGCCACAGATACGCAGTATTTT

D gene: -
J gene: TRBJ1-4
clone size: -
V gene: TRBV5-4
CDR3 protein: CASSRSSGQNEKLFF
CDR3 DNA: TGTGCCAGCAGCCGATCAAGCGGGCAGAATGAAAAACTGTTTTTT

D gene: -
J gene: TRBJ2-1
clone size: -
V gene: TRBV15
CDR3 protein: CATSRALEGYNEQFF
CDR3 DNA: TGTGCCACCAGCAGAGCACTGGAGGGTTACAATGAGCAGTTCTTC

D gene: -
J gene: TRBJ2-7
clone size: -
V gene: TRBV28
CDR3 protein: CASSFGRFGPRDSYEQYF
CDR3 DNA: TGTGCCAGCAGTTTTGGTCGCTTTGGGCCCCGGGACTCATACGAGCAGTACTTC

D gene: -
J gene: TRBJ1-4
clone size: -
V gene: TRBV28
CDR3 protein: CASRPGASNEKLFF
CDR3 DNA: TGTGCCAGCAGACCAGGGGCTTCTAATGAAAAACTGTTTTTT

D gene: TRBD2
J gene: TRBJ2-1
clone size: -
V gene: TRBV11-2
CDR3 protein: CASSPRTSGGYNEQFF
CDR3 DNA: TGTGCCAGCAGCCCCCGGACTAGCGGAGGCTACAATGAGCAGTTCTTC

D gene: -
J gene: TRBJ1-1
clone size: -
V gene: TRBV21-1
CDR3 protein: CASSKAGGNTEAFF
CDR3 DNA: TGTGCCAGCAGCAAAGCCGGGGGGAACACTGAAGCTTTCTTT

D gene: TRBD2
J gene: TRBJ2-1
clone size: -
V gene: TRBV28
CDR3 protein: CATAPGTINNEQFF
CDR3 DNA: TGTGCCACCGCGCCCGGGACTATCAACAATGAGCAGTTCTTC

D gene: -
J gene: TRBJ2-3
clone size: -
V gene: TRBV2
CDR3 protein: CASSDQGTDTQYF
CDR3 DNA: TGTGCCAGCAGTGATCAGGGGACAGATACGCAGTATTTT

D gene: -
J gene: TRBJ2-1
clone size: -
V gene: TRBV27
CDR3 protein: CASSARSGEQFF
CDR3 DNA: TGTGCCAGCAGTGCCCGGAGCGGTGAGCAGTTCTTC

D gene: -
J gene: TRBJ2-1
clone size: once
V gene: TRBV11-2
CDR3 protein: CASSSFLAPGNEQFF
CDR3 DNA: TGTGCCAGCAGCTCCTTCCTAGCGCCGGGCAATGAGCAGTTCTTC

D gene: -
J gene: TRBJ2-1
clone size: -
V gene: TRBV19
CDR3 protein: CASSIDRGFEQFF
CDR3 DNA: TGTGCCAGTAGTATAGACCGGGGTTTTGAGCAGTTCTTC

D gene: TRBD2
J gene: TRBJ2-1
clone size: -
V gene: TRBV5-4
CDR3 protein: CASSLRSGGAFGNEQFF
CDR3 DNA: TGTGCCAGCAGCTTGAGGAGCGGGGGGGCCTTCGGCAATGAGCAGTTCTTC

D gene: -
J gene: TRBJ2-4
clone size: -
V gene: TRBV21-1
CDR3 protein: CASSKVEWGLQLAKNIQYF
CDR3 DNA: TGTGCCAGCAGCAAAGTGGAGTGGGGACTTCAACTAGCCAAAAACATTCAGTACTTC

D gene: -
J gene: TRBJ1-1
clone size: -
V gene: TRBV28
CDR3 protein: CASSFRDPNTEAFF
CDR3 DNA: TGTGCCAGCAGTTTCCGGGACCCGAACACTGAAGCTTTCTTT

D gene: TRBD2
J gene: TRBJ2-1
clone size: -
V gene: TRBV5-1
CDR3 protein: CASSTRLALNYNEQFF
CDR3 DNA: TGCGCCAGCAGCACCCGACTAGCCCTTAATTACAATGAGCAGTTCTTC

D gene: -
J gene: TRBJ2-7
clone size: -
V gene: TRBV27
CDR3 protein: CASSLSGSYEQYF
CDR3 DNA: TGTGCCAGCAGTTTAAGCGGATCCTACGAGCAGTACTTC

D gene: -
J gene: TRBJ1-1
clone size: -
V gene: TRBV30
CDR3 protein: CAWSVGNTEAFF
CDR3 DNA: TGTGCCTGGAGTGTTGGGAACACTGAAGCTTTCTTT

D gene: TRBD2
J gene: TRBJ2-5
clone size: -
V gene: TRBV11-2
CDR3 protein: CASSSFKRGGRETQYF
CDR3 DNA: TGTGCCAGCAGCTCTTTCAAGCGGGGGGGCCGGGAGACCCAGTACTTC

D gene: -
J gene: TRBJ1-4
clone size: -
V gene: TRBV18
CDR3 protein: CASSPRATNEKLFF
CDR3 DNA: TGTGCCAGCTCACCACGGGCAACTAATGAAAAACTGTTTTTT

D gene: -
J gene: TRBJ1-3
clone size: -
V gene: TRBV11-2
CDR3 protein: CASSLGVAGNTIYF
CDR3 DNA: TGTGCCAGCAGCTTGGGGGTGGCTGGAAACACCATATATTTT

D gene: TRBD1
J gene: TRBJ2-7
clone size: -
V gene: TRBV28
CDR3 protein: CASSYIVGTGSYEQYF
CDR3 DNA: TGTGCCAGCAGTTATATAGTCGGGACAGGCTCCTACGAGCAGTACTTC

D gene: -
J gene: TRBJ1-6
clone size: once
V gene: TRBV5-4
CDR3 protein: CASSLAADSYNSPLHF
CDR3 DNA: TGTGCCAGCAGCTTGGCTGCAGACAGCTATAATTCACCCCTCCACTTT

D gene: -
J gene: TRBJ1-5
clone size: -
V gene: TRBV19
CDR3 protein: CASSILGVGQPQHF
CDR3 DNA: TGTGCCAGTAGTATACTGGGAGTGGGACAGCCCCAGCATTTT

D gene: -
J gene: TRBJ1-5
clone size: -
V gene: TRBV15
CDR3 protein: CATSRDRARNQPQHF
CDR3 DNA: TGTGCCACCAGCAGAGATCGGGCCCGCAATCAGCCCCAGCATTTT